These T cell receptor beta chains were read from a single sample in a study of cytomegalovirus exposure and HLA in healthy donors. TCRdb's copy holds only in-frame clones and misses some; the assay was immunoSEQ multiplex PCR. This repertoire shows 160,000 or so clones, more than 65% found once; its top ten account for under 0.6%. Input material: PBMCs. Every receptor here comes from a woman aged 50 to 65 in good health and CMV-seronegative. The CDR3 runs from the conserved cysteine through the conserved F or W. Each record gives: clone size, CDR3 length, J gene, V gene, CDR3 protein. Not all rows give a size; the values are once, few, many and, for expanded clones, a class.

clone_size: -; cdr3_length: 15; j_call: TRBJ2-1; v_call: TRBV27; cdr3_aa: CASSLNHSSYNEQFF
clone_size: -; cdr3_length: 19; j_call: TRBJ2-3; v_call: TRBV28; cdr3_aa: CASSLPGLAGGYSTDTQYF
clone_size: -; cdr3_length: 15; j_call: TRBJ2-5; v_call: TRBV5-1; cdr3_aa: CASSNTPSGQETQYF
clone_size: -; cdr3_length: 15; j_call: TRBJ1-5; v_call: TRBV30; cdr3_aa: CAAGQGANSNQPQHF
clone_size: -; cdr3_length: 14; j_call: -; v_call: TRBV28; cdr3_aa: CASTLSGASYEQYF
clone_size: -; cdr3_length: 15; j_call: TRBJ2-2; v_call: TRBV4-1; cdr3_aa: CASSLGLTNTGELFF
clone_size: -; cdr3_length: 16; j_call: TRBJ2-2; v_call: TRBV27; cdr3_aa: CASSPTRGGADGELFF
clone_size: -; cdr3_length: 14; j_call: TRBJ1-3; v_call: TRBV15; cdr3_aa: CATSRDAGGNTIYF
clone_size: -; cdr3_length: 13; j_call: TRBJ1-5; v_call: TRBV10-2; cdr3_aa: CASRDREAQPQHF
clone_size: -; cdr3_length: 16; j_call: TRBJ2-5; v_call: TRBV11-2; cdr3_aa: CASSNGLGGYGETQYF
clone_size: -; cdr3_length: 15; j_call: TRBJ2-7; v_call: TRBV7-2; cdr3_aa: CASSSIQGRGYEQYF
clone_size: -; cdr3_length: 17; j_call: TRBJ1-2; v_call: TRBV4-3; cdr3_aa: CASSQYTQGRLNYGYTF
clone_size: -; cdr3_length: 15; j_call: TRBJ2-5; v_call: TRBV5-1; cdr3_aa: CASSIGTGLYETQYF
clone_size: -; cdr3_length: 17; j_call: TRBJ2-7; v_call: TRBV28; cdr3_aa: CASSLAQQRKTTYEQYF
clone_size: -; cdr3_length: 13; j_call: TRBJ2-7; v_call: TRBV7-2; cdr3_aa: CASSLAGGYEQYF
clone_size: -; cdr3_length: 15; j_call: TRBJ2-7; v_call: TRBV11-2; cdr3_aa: CASSQGQGTPYEQYF
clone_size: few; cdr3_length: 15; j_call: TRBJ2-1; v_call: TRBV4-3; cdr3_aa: CASSQRLAEHNEQFF
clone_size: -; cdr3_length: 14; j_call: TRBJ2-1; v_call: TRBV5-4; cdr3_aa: CASSSPRTGNEQFF
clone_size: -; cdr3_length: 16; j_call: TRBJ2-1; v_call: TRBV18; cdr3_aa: CASSLNWGTGDNERFF
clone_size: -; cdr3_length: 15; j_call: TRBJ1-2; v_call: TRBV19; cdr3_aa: CASSRGSGDGYGYTF
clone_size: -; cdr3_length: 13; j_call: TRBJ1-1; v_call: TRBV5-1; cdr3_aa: CASSSTRNTEAFF
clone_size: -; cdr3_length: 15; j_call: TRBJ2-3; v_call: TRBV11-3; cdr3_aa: CASSSGTGNADTQYF
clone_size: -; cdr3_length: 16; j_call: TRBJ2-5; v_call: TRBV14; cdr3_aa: CASSPRRGVLLETQYF
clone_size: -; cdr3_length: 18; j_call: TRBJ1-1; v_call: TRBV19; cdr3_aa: CASSDLRGTTSTYTEAFF